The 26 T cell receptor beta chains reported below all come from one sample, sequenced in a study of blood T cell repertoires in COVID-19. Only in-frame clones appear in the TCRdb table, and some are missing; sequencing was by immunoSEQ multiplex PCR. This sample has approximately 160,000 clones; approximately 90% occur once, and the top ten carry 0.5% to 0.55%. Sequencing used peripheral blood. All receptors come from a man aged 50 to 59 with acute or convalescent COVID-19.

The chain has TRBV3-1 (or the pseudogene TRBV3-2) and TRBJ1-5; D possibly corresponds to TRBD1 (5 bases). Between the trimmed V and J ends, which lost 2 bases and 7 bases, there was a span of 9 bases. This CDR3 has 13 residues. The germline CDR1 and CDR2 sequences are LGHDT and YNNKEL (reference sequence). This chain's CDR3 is CASSQMEGQPQHF. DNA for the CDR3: TGTGCCAGCAGCCAAATGGAGGGGCAGCCCCAGCATTTT.

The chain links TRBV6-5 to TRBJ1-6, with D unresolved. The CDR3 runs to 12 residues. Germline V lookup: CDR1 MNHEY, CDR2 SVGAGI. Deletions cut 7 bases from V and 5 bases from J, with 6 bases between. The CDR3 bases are TGTGCCAGCACCCGAGATAATTCACCCCTCCACTTT. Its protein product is CASTRDNSPLHF.

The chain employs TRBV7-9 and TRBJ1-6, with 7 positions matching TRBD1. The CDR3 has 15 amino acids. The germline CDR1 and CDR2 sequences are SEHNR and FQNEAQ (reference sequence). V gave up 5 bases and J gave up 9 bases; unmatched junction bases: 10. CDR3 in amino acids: CASSPGTVNSSPLHF. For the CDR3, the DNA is TGTGCCAGCAGCCCAGGGACAGTCAACTCTTCACCCCTCCACTTT. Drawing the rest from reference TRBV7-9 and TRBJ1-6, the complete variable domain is DTGVSQNPRHKITKRGQNVTFRCDPISEHNRLYWYRQTLGQGPEFLTYFQNEAQLEKSRLLSDRFSAERPKGSFSTLEIQRTEQGDSAMYLCASSPGTVNSSPLHFGNGTRLTVT.

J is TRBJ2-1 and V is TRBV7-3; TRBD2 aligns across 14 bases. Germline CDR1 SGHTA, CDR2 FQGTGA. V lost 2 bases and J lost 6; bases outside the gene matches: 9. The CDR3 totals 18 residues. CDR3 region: CASSLRGPGLAGVNEQFF. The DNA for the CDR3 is TGTGCCAGCAGCTTACGAGGACCGGGACTAGCGGGAGTCAATGAGCAGTTCTTC.

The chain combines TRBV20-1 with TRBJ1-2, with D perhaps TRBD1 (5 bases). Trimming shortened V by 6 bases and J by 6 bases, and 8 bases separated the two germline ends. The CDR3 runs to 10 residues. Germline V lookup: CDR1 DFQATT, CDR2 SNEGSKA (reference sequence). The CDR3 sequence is CSASRDGYTF. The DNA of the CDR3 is TGCAGTGCGAGCAGGGATGGCTACACCTTC.

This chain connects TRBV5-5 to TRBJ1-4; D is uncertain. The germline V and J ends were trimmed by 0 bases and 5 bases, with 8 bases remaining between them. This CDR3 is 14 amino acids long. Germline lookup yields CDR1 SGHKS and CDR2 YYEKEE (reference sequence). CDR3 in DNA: TGTGCCAGCAGCTTGGACAGCTTCAATGAAAAACTGTTTTTT. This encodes CASSLDSFNEKLFF.

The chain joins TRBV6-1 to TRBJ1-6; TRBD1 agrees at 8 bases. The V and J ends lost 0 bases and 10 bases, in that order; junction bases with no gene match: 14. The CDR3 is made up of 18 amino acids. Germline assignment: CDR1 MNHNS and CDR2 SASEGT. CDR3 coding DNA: TGTGCCAGCAGTGAAGCGTCGGGATTAGACAGGGGCCTCTCACCCCTCCACTTT. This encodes CASSEASGLDRGLSPLHF.

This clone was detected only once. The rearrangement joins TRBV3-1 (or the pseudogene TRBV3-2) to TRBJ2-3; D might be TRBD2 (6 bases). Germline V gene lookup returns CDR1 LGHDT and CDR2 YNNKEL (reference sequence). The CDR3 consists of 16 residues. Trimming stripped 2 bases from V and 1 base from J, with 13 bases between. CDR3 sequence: CASSQNVGLRTDTQYF. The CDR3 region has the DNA TGTGCCAGCAGCCAAAACGTCGGACTACGCACAGATACGCAGTATTTT.

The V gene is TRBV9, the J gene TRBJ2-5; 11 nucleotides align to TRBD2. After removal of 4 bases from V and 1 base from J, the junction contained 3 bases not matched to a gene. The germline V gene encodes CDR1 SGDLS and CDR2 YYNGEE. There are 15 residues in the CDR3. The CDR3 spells CASSPSGRPQETQYF. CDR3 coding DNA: TGTGCCAGCAGCCCTAGCGGGAGGCCCCAAGAGACCCAGTACTTC.

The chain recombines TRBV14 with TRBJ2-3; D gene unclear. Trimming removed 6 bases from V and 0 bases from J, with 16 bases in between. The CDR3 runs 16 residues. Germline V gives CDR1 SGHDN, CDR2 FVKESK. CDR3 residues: CASSPIGATSTDTQYF. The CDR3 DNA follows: TGTGCCAGCAGTCCGATCGGTGCGACTAGCACAGATACGCAGTATTTT. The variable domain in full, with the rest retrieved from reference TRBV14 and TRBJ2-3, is EAGVTQFPSHSVIEKGQTVTLRCDPISGHDNLYWYRRVMGKEIKFLLHFVKESKQDESGMPNNRFLAERTGGTYSTLKVQPAELEDSGVYFCASSPIGATSTDTQYFGPGTRLTVL.

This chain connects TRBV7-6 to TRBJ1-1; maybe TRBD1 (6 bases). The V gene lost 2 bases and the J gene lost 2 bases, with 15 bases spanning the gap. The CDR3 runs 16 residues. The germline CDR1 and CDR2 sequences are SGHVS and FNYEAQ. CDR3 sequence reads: CASSLRPDSFNTEAFF. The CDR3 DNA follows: TGTGCCAGCAGCTTAAGACCGGACAGTTTTAACACTGAAGCTTTCTTT. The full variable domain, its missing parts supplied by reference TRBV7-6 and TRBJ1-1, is GAGVSQSPRYKVTKRGQDVALRCDPISGHVSLYWYRQALGQGPEFLTYFNYEAQQDKSGLPNDRFSAERPEGSISTLTIQRTEQRDSAMYRCASSLRPDSFNTEAFFGQGTRLTVV.

In DNA, the CDR3 is TGTGCCATCAGGGGGACTAGCGGGGGAGTTGTCGTC. It specifies CAIRGTSGGVVV. V usage is TRBV10-3 and J usage is TRBJ2-7, with 14 bases lining up with TRBD2. From germline, CDR1 is ENHRY and CDR2 SYGVKD. The CDR3 consists of 12 residues.

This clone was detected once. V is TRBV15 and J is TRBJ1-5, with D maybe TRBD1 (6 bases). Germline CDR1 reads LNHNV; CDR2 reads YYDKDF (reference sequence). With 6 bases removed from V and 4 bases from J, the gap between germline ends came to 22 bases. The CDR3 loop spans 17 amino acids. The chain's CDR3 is CATRPYGRGGLNQPQHF. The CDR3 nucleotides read TGTGCCACCAGACCCTACGGACGCGGGGGCCTTAATCAGCCCCAGCATTTT.

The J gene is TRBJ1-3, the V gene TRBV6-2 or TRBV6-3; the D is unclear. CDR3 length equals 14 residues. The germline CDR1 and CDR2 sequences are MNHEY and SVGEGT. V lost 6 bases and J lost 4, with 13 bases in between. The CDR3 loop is CASSRRILGNTIYF. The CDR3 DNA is TGTGCCAGCAGCCGCAGGATACTCGGAAACACCATATATTTT.

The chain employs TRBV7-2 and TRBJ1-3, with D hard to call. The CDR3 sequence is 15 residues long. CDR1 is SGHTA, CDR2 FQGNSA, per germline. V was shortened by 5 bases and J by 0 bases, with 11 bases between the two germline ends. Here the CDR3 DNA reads TGTGCCAGCAGCCCCCCTGGGCTCTCTGGAAACACCATATATTTT. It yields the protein CASSPPGLSGNTIYF.

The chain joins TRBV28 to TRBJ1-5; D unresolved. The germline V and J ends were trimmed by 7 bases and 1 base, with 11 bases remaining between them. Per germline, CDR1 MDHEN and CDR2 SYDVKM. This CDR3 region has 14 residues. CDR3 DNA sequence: TGTGCCAGCATCACCCCTCGGAGCAATCAGCCCCAGCATTTT. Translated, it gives CASITPRSNQPQHF.

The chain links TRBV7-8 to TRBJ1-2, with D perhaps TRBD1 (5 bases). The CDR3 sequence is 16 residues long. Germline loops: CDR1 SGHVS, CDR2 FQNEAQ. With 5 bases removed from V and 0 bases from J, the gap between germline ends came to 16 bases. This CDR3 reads CASSRIPTTANYGYTF. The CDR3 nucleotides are TGTGCCAGCAGCCGGATACCAACGACAGCTAACTATGGCTACACCTTC.

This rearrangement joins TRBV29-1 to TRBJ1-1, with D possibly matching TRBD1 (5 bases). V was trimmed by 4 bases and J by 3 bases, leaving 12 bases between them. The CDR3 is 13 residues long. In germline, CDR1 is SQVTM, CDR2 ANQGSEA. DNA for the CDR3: TGCAGCGTTGGGCAGGGACTCGACACTGAAGCTTTCTTT. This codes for CSVGQGLDTEAFF. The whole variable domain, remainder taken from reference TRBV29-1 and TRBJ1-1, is SAVISQKPSRDICQRGTSLTIQCQVDSQVTMMFWYRQQPGQSLTLIATANQGSEATYESGFVIDKFPISRPNLTFSTLTVSNMSPEDSSIYLCSVGQGLDTEAFFGQGTRLTVV.

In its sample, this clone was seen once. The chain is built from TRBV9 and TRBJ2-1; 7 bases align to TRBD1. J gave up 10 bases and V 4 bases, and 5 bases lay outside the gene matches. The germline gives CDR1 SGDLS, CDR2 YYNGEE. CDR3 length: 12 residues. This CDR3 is CASSPQGGEQFF. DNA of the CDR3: TGTGCCAGCAGCCCCCAAGGGGGCGAGCAGTTCTTC.

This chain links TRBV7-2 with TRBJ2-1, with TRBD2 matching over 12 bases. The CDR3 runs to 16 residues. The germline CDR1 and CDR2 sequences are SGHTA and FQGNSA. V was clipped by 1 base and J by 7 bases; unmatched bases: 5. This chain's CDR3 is CASSLVGTSGLNEQFF. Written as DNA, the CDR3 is TGTGCCAGCAGCTTAGTTGGGACTAGCGGGCTGAATGAGCAGTTCTTC. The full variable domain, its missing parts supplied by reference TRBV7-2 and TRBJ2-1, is GAGVSQSPSNKVTEKGKDVELRCDPISGHTALYWYRQSLGQGLEFLIYFQGNSAPDKSGLPSDRFSAERTGGSVSTLTIQRTQQEDSAVYLCASSLVGTSGLNEQFFGPGTRLTVL.

CDR3 sequence reads: CASSQGRVATEAFF. The CDR3, as DNA: TGTGCCAGCAGCCAAGGCAGGGTAGCCACTGAAGCTTTCTTT. V and J are TRBV4-2 and TRBJ1-1; the D gene is possibly TRBD1 (5 bases). Germline V gives CDR1 LGHNA, CDR2 YNFKEQ. V lost 1 base, J lost 4 bases, and 10 bases lay in between. The length of the CDR3 is 14 residues.

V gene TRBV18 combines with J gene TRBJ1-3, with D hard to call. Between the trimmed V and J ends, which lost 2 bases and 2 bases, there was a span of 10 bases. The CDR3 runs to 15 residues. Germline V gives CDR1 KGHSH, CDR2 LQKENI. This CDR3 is CASSPYGEAGNTIYF. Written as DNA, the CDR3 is TGTGCCAGCTCACCATACGGGGAGGCTGGAAACACCATATATTTT.

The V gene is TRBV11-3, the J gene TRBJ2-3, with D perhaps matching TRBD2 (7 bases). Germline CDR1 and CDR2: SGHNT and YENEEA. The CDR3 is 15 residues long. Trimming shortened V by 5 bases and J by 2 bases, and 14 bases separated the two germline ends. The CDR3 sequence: CASSDGRGPTDTQYF. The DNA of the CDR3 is TGTGCCAGCAGCGACGGGCGGGGGCCCACAGATACGCAGTATTTT.

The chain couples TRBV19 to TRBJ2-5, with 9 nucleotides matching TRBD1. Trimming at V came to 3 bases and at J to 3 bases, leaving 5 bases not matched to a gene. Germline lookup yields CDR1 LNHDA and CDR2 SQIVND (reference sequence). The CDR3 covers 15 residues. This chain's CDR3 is CASSILWDREETQYF. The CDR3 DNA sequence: TGTGCCAGTAGTATTCTTTGGGACAGGGAAGAGACCCAGTACTTC.

The CDR3 spells CASSYDTYGYTF. The CDR3 coding sequence is TGTGCCAGCAGTTATGACACCTATGGCTACACCTTC. This chain uses TRBV28 with TRBJ1-2; unclear D gene. V lost 4 bases to trimming and J lost 4 bases, with 7 bases between them. Germline V gives CDR1 MDHEN, CDR2 SYDVKM. The CDR3 has 12 amino acids.

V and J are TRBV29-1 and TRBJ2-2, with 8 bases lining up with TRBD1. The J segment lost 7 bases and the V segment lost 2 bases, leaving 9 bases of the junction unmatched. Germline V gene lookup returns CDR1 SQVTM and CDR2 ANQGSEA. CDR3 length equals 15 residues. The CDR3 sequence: CSVEMARGPGGELFF. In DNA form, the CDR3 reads TGCAGCGTTGAAATGGCCAGGGGGCCCGGCGGGGAGCTGTTTTTT.